This record concerns one TCR beta chain sequence. The V end lost 3 bases, the J end lost 3 bases, and 12 bases lay between the germline ends. The length of the CDR3 is 15 residues. In germline, CDR1 is MNHEY, CDR2 SMNVEV (reference sequence). Here immunoSEQ multiplex PCR was the method, and the copy in TCRdb shows in-frame clones only, minus some. The sample has 60,000 to 85,000 clones; more than 75% are singletons. The record originates from a study of blood T cell repertoires in COVID-19. This sequence originates from a man aged 55 to 70 with COVID-19, enrolled during active disease. The chain carries TRBV27 and TRBJ1-5, with D uncertain. The material sequenced was peripheral blood. The CDR3 reads CASSLGRNNNQPQHF. DNA of the CDR3: TGTGCCAGCAGTTTGGGCAGGAATAACAATCAGCCCCAGCATTTT.